This T cell receptor beta chain is from a study of Ad26.COV2.S vaccination and SARS-CoV-2 variants (dated by TCRdb to the early 2020s). With regard to the full study: Donors in the vaccine arm were drawn from COV1001, a phase I-IIa trial of Ad26.COV2.S in healthy adults that was multicentre, randomized, double-blind and placebo-controlled. Dosing of Ad26.COV2.S was intramuscular, at either 5x10^10 or 1x10^11 viral particles, delivered as one shot or as two shots spaced 56 days apart. The specificity and breadth of SARS-CoV-2-reactive T cell receptors after Ad26.COV2.S vaccination were assessed by TCRbeta repertoire sequencing. The TCR-sequenced set comprised approximately 32 samples: some 20 Ad26.COV2.S vaccine recipients, 5 placebo recipients and 8 SARS-CoV-2 convalescent individuals. Participants in the trial were split at random into five groups of five each, receiving low-dose or high-dose Ad26.COV2.S once or twice, or else placebo on both occasions. Investigators remained blinded to trial group allocation during experiments and outcome assessment.

The research as a whole found: Substantial breadth of spike-specific CD8+ and CD4+ T cell responses was reported after vaccination. Comparable non-spike TCR breadth was observed between vaccine and placebo recipients, consistent with only spike being contained in the vaccine. The authors noted that total T cell responses may have been underestimated by the TCR breadth and depth analyses. The study was not powered to compare responses between vaccine doses or regimens. Higher spike-specific TCR breadth was observed in Ad26.COV2.S recipients than in placebo recipients (P = 0.0014).

The germline V gene gives CDR1 as MNHEY and CDR2 as SVGAGI. The CDR3 holds 13 amino acids from the cysteine to the phenylalanine. Just CDR3 DNA is preserved here, 39 bases in frame from base 1. At the junction V is shortened by 6 bases and J by 7 bases; bases outside the gene matches: 4. As concerns this clone: Its target antigen remains unknown. Per-nucleotide qualities are absent, and no much larger clonotype sits a single base away.

The immunoSEQ Assay was the method used to sequence TCRbeta CDR3 regions. After extraction, genomic DNA underwent amplification by bias-controlled multiplex PCR, followed by high-throughput sequencing. On the authors' methods: To quantify the absolute abundance of each unique TCRbeta CDR3 region, sequences were collapsed and filtered. Usable DNA was measured by amplifying reference genes present in all nucleated cells, and TCRbeta template counts were normalized to that usable DNA to estimate T cell fraction. Repertoire TCRs were annotated as SARS-CoV-2-specific by exact matching of V gene, CDR3 amino acid sequence and J gene to a known reactive TCR set. The reference SARS-CoV-2 TCR set came from MIRA and was filtered for enrichment in COVID-19-positive ImmuneCODE repertoires, removing public or cross-reactive TCRs. Using the MIRA antigens, annotated TCRs were further analysed by specific ORF or by position within an ORF. Breadth was defined as annotated unique rearrangements over total unique productive rearrangements; depth was the summed frequency of those rearrangements. Two-sided Wilcoxon rank-sum tests were applied when comparing TCR breadth between groups. In its TCRdb copy, this immuneACCESS table keeps in-frame sequences only and misses some clones. Where compared with another copy, unresolved V genes explain less than half of these, and the others have no known cause. Clone size and the V and J calls come from that table; the DNA yielded D and trimming. This sample gives 300,000 to 500,000 clones in total; 70% to 90% of them show up just once. 3% to 4.5% of the sample is held by the ten biggest clonotypes.

This specimen's treatment or condition label, per the study, means: some 19 received Ad26.COV2.S at low or high dose, single or two shots; five or six received placebo; per-sample allocation not given. For vaccine and placebo recipients, repertoires were sequenced using samples collected on day 63 after the first injection. Cohort 1b enrolled 25 adults aged 18-55 years at a single site in Boston, USA, between 29 July and 7 August 2020. As a vaccine, Ad26.COV2.S was a replication-incompetent adenovirus type 26 vector that expressed a prefusion-stabilized SARS-CoV-2 spike protein derived from the original Wuhan strain.

This specimen was peripheral blood, taken in a trial of Ad26.COV2.S vaccine versus placebo. The sequence was collected from a person between 18 and 60 years old who received the Ad26.COV2.S COVID-19 vaccine or a placebo. The V and J segments used are TRBV6-5 and TRBJ2-2, with 8 bases matching TRBD1. At the DNA level, the sequence is TGTGCCAGCAGCAGGGGGCGGATCGGGGAGCTGTTTTTT. Translated, this is CASSRGRIGELFF.